This T cell receptor beta chain was captured in a study of Ad26.COV2.S vaccination and SARS-CoV-2 variants. This CDR3 is built from 15 residues. V shed 4 bases, J shed 4 bases, and the junction held 3 bases outside the gene matches. Germline-derived CDR1 and CDR2 are SGHTA and FQGTGA. This table comes from immunoSEQ multiplex PCR, and its TCRdb copy is limited to in-frame clones, with some not included. The top ten hold roughly 6% of the sample, which has some 190,000 clones, roughly 89% seen once. This sequence originates from a human donor who had recovered from COVID-19. The input for sequencing was peripheral blood, taken after recovery from COVID-19. This rearrangement joins TRBV7-3 to TRBJ2-3; 12 bases agree with TRBD2. The CDR3 region is CASSSLAGGPDTQYF. DNA of the CDR3: TGTGCCAGCAGCTCTCTAGCGGGGGGGCCAGATACGCAGTATTTT.